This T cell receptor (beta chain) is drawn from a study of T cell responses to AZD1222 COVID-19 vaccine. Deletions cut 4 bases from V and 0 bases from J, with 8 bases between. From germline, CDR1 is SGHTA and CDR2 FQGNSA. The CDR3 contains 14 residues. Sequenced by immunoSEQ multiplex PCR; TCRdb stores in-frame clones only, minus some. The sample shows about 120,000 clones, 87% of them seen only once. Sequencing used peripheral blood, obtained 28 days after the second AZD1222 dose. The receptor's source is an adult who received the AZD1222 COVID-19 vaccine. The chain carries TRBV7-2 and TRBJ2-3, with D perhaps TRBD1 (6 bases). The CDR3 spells CASSSGQSTDTQYF. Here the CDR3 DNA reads TGTGCCAGCAGCTCCGGACAGAGCACAGATACGCAGTATTTT. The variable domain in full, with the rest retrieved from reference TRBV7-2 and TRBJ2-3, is GAGVSQSPSNKVTEKGKDVELRCDPISGHTALYWYRQSLGQGLEFLIYFQGNSAPDKSGLPSDRFSAERTGGSVSTLTIQRTQQEDSAVYLCASSSGQSTDTQYFGPGTRLTVL.